This TCR beta chain was sequenced during a study of CD8 T cells in ankylosing spondylitis. General study findings and limits: CD8+ by phenotype, disease-linked clones were relatively rare in peripheral blood. Before this, some motif variants had been reported in reactive arthritis synovial fluid and blood. Ankylosing spondylitis blood seemed to carry a telltale TCR beta motif made of several highly homologous variants. Reported data indicate significant enrichment of disease-linked clones within matched ankylosing spondylitis synovial fluid.

V was clipped by 6 bases and J by 1 base, with 16 bases between them. CDR1 MNHNS and CDR2 SASEGT come from the germline V gene. The CDR3 runs to 15 residues. TCRdb reprocessed the 5' RACE reads with MiXCR, giving one entry per CDR3 protein. The profile shows 750,000 to 850,000 distinct CDR3 sequences, 10% to 15% of them singletons. In this sample, this clonotype turned up many times. What it recognizes is unknown. This receptor was obtained from a male donor with ankylosing spondylitis. Sequenced sample: blood, either unsorted or a sorted T cell fraction (not recorded which). The chain employs TRBV6-1 and TRBJ2-7; D unresolved. CDR3 DNA: TGTGCCAGCAGCCTGGGTGGGGTAAGTTCCTACGAGCAGTACTTC. Its translation is CASSLGGVSSYEQYF.